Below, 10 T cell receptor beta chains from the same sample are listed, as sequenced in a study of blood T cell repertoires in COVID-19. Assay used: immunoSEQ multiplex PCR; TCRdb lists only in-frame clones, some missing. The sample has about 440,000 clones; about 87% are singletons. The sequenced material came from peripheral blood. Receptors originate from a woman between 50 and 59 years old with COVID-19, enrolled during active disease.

CDR3 nucleotide sequence: TGCAGTGCTAGTCCCGGGACTAGCGGGTGGGATGAGCAGTTCTTC. Translated, it gives CSASPGTSGWDEQFF. The chain employs TRBV20-1 and TRBJ2-1, with 12 positions matching TRBD2. J was trimmed by 8 bases and V by 3 bases; bases with no gene match: 8. The CDR3 runs 15 residues. Germline V gene data show CDR1 as DFQATT and CDR2 as SNEGSKA (reference sequence).

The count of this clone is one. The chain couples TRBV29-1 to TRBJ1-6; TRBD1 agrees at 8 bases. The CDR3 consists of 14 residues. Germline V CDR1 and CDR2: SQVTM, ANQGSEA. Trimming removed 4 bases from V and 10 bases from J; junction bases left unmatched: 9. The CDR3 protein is CSVALDRAGSPLHF. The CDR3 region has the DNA TGCAGCGTTGCCCTGGACAGGGCGGGATCACCCCTCCACTTT.

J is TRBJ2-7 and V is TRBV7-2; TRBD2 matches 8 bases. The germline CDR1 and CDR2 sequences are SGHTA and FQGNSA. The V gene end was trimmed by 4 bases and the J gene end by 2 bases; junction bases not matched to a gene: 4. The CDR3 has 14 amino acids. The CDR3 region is CASSWVAGPYEQYF. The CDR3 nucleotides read TGTGCCAGCAGCTGGGTAGCGGGGCCCTACGAGCAGTACTTC.

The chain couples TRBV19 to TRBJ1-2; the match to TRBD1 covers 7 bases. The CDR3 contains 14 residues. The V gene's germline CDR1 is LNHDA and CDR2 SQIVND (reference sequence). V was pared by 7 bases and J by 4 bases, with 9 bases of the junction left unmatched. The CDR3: CASTPGQVVYGYTF. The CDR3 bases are TGTGCCAGTACCCCCGGACAGGTGGTCTATGGCTACACCTTC.

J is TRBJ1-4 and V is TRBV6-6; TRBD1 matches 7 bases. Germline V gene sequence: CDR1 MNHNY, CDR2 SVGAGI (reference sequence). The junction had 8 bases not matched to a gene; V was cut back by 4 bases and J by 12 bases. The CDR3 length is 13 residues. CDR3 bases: TGTGCCAGCAGTTTAGACCAGGGGGGAGAACTGTTTTTT. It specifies CASSLDQGGELFF.

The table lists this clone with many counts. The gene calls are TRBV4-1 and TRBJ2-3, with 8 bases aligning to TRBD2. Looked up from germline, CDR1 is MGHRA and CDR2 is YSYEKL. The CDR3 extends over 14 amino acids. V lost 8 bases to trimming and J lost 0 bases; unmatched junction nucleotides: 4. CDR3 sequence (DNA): TGCGCCAGCCGTAGCGGGGTTAGCACAGATACGCAGTATTTT. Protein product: CASRSGVSTDTQYF.

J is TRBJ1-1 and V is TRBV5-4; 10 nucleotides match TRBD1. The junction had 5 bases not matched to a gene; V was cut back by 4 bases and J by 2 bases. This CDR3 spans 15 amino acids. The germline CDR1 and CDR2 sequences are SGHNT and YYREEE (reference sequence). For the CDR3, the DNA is TGTGCCAGCAGCGATCGACAGGGGGCTAACACTGAAGCTTTCTTT. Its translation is CASSDRQGANTEAFF. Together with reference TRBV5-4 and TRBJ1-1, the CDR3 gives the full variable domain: ETGVTQSPTHLIKTRGQQVTLRCSSQSGHNTVSWYQQALGQGPQFIFQYYREEENGRGNFPPRFSGLQFPNYSSELNVNALELDDSALYLCASSDRQGANTEAFFGQGTRLTVV.

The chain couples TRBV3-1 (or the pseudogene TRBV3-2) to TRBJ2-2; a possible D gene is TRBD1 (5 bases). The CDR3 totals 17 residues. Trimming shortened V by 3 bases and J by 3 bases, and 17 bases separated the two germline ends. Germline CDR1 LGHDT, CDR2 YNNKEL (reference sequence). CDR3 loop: CASSQLKGIWDTGELFF. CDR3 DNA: TGTGCCAGCAGCCAGCTAAAGGGGATTTGGGACACCGGGGAGCTGTTTTTT.

CDR3 coding DNA: TGTGCCAGTAGTTCCGGGACAGGGCTATACGAGCAGTACTTC. It codes for CASSSGTGLYEQYF. The rearrangement links TRBV19 to TRBJ2-7; the match to TRBD1 covers 9 bases. CDR1 LNHDA and CDR2 SQIVND come from the germline V gene (reference sequence). Trimming removed 5 bases from V and 4 bases from J; junction bases left unmatched: 6. The CDR3 spans 14 residues.

For the CDR3, the DNA is TGTGCCAGCAGTTACCGAGACGGACAGCTCTACGAGCAGTACTTC. It yields the protein CASSYRDGQLYEQYF. The rearrangement uses TRBV6-5 and TRBJ2-7; TRBD1 is a possible D gene (6 bases). This CDR3 comprises 15 residues. The germline V gene encodes CDR1 MNHEY and CDR2 SVGAGI. The germline V and J ends were trimmed by 2 bases and 3 bases, with 14 bases remaining between them.